This paragraph covers one TCR beta chain sequence. The data are from a study of cytomegalovirus exposure and HLA in healthy donors. Generated by immunoSEQ multiplex PCR, the TCRdb table keeps only in-frame clones and is missing some. The repertoire holds 250,000 to 350,000 clones, with about nine tenths as singletons. The sequenced material came from PBMCs. The TCR comes from a young woman in good health and CMV-seronegative.

DNA of the CDR3: TGTGCCAGCAGTTGGGACAGGGCGTCCAACGAGCAGTACTTC. Its translation: CASSWDRASNEQYF. V and J are TRBV27 and TRBJ2-7, with 9 bases lining up with TRBD1. With V trimmed by 4 bases and J by 5 bases, 6 bases remained unmatched. The CDR3 extends over 14 amino acids. Germline lookup yields CDR1 MNHEY and CDR2 SMNVEV (reference sequence).